These 4 T cell receptor beta chains were sequenced from one sample in a study of neurological immune-mediated disorders. Time point meaning: longitudinal time-point 3. TCRdb reanalysed the 5' RACE reads using MiXCR and keeps one entry per CDR3 protein. The profile shows about 84,000 distinct CDR3 sequences, about 4.3% of them singletons. Sequencing was performed on PBMCs. The receptors originated from a woman aged 60-75 years with multiple sclerosis.

The table lists this clonotype with many counts. The genes are TRBV20-1 and TRBJ2-1; TRBD2 agrees at 10 bases. The CDR3 is made up of 15 amino acids. Looked up from germline, CDR1 is DFQATT and CDR2 is SNEGSKA (reference sequence). V lost 3 bases, J lost 5 bases, and 7 bases stayed unmatched. CDR3 sequence (DNA): TGCAGTGCTAGTTTACCTAGCGGGGGAGACAATGAGCAGTTCTTC. Translating it yields CSASLPSGGDNEQFF.

The chain is built from TRBV4-2 and TRBJ1-2; the D is unclear. The CDR3 is 14 amino acids. Germline CDR1 LGHNA, CDR2 YNFKEQ. V dropped 1 base and J dropped 3 bases, with 9 bases sitting between them. The CDR3 loop reads CASSQARTDYGYTF. CDR3 DNA: TGTGCCAGCAGCCAAGCTAGGACGGACTATGGCTACACCTTC.

This clonotype was detected ten times or more. This chain links TRBV5-1 with TRBJ1-1; no clear D. V lost 0 bases and J lost 6, with 18 bases in between. CDR3 length: 16 amino acids. Germline-derived CDR1 and CDR2 are SGHRS and YFSETQ. CDR3 DNA: TGCGCCAGCAGCTTGGTTGCAGGCAGAGGTCCCGCTGAAGCTTTCTTT. Amino acids: CASSLVAGRGPAEAFF.

The genes are TRBV5-1 and TRBJ2-5; TRBD2 agrees at 13 bases. The CDR3 sequence is 17 residues long. The germline gives CDR1 SGHRS, CDR2 YFSETQ. V shed 3 bases and J 2 bases; nucleotides not matched to a gene: 7. CDR3 in amino acids: CASSYGLAGEYQETQYF. CDR3 nucleotide sequence: TGCGCCAGCAGCTACGGACTAGCGGGGGAGTATCAAGAGACCCAGTACTTC.